What follows describes a single T cell receptor (beta chain). The antigen remains unidentified. The entry originates in a study of OX40 agonist ivuxolimab in advanced cancers. Overall study: As their treatment, patients were administered ivuxolimab, an agonistic anti-OX40 (CD134) antibody. Study-wide results and limits: On average, CD8+ T cells showed a greater number of expanded clones than CD4+. In the expanded peripheral T cells, antigen specificity was never determined.

The study sampled blood at baseline, cycle 4 day 1, and cycle 7 day 1. In germline, CDR1 is GTSNPN, CDR2 SVGIG (reference sequence). CDR3 length: 13 residues. V gave up 0 bases and J gave up 7 bases; unmatched junction bases: 3. Assay: immunoSEQ multiplex PCR; the TCRdb copy retains only in-frame clones and omits some. The sample shows 82,000 or so clones, more than 90% of them seen only once. The sequence was collected from an adult with an advanced solid tumor such as melanoma, head and neck, liver or kidney cancer. Material: CD4+ or CD8+ T cells sorted from blood, obtained in a trial of the OX40 agonist ivuxolimab. The chain links TRBV30 to TRBJ1-2; 9 bases are shared with TRBD1. CDR3 DNA: TGTGCCTGGAGTGTGAGACAGGGGGTTGGCTACACCTTC. Amino acid sequence: CAWSVRQGVGYTF. The complete variable domain, with remaining parts taken from reference TRBV30 and TRBJ1-2, reads SQTIHQWPATLVQPVGSPLSLECTVEGTSNPNLYWYRQAAGRGLQLLFYSVGIGQISSEVPQNLSASRPQDRQFILSSKKLLLSDSGFYLCAWSVRQGVGYTFGSGTRLTVV.